Sequencing of this TCR beta chain was carried out in a study of T cells in Graves' hyperthyroidism and ophthalmopathy (dated by TCRdb to about 2019). Turning to the overall study: Peripheral blood samples were taken at the time of initial diagnosis, prior to any treatment. To identify distinguishing TCR V-J signatures, a discovery cohort of some 99 patients was used, comprising 43 with Graves' ophthalmopathy and 57 with stable Graves' hyperthyroidism. After blood sampling, hyperthyroidism patients were treated with methimazole at a starting dose of 30 mg daily, and ophthalmopathy patients were treated with high-dose intravenous methylprednisolone. The roughly 100 discovery patients were randomly split 7:3 into training and test sets. The study also compared thyroid tissue and blood T-cell repertoires from a handful of Graves' hyperthyroidism patients. The paper describes TCR Vbeta CDR3 sequencing of 140 or so peripheral blood samples, made up of about 41 ophthalmopathy patients, some 76 hyperthyroidism patients and about 17 progressor patients. An independent validation cohort of about 20 hyperthyroidism patients and roughly 16 patients who later progressed to ophthalmopathy tested prospective prediction of ophthalmopathy.

TCR beta CDR3 regions were amplified from RNA transcripts. The first round of RT-PCR for the TCR CDR3 was performed with the HTBI primer set and the Qiagen OneStep RT-PCR kit. Libraries were constructed in a second round of multiplex PCR, after which size selection and purification were carried out. Sequencing of the libraries was done on an Illumina HiSeq2000 using paired-end 100 bp reads. The paper's data handling went like this. SOAPnuke was used to process the raw data, throwing out any read that contained adapters or uncalled bases, had a mean Phred below 15, or lacked an exact constant-primer or identifier match. COPE v1.2.5 was used to merge high-quality paired reads, and clonotypes were defined as unique nucleotide sequences. Clonotypes were aligned to IMGT TRBV, TRBD and TRBJ reference segments using MiTCR v1.1. The analysis included only V-J combinations with a frequency above 0.0001, which together covered about 99% of the repertoires. A TCS score was defined as the ratio between F50 (clonal expansion) and ExV (chaos), using BLOSUM62-based TCRdist between CDR3 peptides within each V-J. Welch's t-statistics and random forest reduced 500 to 550 V-J features to 13, which were used in a naive Bayes classifier (R e1071). Using fastp trimming at Q25 and MiXCR clonotype assembly, TCRdb reanalyzed the public sequencing data and kept in-frame beta chains. Each entry is one CDR3 protein sequence, shown with its most common DNA and genes. TCRdb, not the authors, supplied the V and J calls. The table for this sample lists about 400,000 distinct CDR3 sequences; around 16% of them were counted only once. Together, the top ten hold 14% of the sample.

Graves' hyperthyroidism was defined as stable when no progression to ophthalmopathy occurred over 18 months of follow-up. Hyperthyroidism patients were newly diagnosed, had a disease duration of under 2 months, and were aged 18 to 65 years. Exclusion was applied to patients with uncontrolled infections, other autoimmune diseases, pregnancy or lactation. Diagnoses were established on the basis of clinical symptoms, serum thyroxine and TRAb, thyroid ultrasound, and orbital computed tomography. Ficoll-Paque density gradient centrifugation was used to isolate PBMCs from 8.5 to 10 ml of fresh peripheral blood. Total RNA was extracted using Trizol reagent, and RNA quality was assessed on an Agilent 2100 Bioanalyzer. What the research found in general, with its limitations: A model built on a 13 V-J signature distinguished ophthalmopathy from stable hyperthyroidism, reaching 87.88% sensitivity and around 81% specificity in cross-validation and 80%/75% in testing. In validation, the model predicted progression to ophthalmopathy a median of roughly 6.5 months before onset, with roughly 68% sensitivity and roughly 72% specificity. No statistical method was used to set the sample size in advance, and investigators knew the group allocation. Most expanded thyroid clonotypes (frequency above 0.001) were also detected in blood, suggesting blood repertoires may reflect thyroid immune responses.

This clonotype was seen many times. Its antigen target is currently unknown. Qualities for individual bases were not recorded, and no much larger clone is one base off. The clonotype comes from a woman aged 18-29 years with Graves' hyperthyroidism. The sequencing sample was made of blood.

The nucleotide sequence reads as follows: TGTGCCAGCAGTTGCGGGGCTTGCGGAGGTTATTCCTACGAGCAGTACTTC. This sequence encodes CASSCGACGGYSYEQYF. The rearrangement combines TRBV12-3 or TRBV12-4 with TRBJ2-7; matching of 6 bases hints at TRBD2 as the D gene. V loses 4 bases, J loses 1 base, and the germline ends lie 20 bases apart. Taken from cysteine to phenylalanine, the CDR3 has 17 residues. Only the CDR3 DNA stays, 51 bases, in frame from base 1.